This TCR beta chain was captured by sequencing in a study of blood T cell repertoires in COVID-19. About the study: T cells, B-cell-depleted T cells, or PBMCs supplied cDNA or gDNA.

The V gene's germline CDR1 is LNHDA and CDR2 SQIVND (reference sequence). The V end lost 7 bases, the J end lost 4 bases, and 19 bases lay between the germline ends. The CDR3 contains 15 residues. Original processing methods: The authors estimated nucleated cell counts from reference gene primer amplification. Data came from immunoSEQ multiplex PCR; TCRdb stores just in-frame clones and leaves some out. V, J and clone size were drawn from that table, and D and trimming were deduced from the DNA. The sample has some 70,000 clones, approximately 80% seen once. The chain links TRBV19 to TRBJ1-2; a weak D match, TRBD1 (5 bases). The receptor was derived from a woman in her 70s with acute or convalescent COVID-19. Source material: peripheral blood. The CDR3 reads CASKALGQGGYGYTF. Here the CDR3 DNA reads TGTGCCAGTAAGGCCCTCGGGCAGGGAGGCTATGGCTACACCTTC. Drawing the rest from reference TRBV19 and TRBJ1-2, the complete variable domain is DGGITQSPKYLFRKEGQNVTLSCEQNLNHDAMYWYRQDPGQGLRLIYYSQIVNDFQKGDIAEGYSVSREKKESFPLTVTSAQKNPTAFYLCASKALGQGGYGYTFGSGTRLTVV.